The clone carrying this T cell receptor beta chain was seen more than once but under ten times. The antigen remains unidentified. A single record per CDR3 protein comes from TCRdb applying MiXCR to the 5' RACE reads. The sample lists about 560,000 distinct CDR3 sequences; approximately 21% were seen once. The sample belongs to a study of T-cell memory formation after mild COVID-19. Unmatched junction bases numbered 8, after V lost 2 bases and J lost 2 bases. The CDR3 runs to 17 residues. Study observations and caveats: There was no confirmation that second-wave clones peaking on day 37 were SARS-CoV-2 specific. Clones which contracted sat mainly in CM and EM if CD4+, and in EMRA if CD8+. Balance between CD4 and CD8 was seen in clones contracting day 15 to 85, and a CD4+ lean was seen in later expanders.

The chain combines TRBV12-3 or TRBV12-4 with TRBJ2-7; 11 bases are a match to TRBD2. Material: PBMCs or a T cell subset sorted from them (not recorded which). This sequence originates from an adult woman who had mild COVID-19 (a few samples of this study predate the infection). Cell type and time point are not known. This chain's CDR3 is CASSLTTSGTWAYEQYF. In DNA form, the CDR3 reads TGTGCCAGCAGTTTAACGACTAGCGGGACCTGGGCCTACGAGCAGTACTTC.